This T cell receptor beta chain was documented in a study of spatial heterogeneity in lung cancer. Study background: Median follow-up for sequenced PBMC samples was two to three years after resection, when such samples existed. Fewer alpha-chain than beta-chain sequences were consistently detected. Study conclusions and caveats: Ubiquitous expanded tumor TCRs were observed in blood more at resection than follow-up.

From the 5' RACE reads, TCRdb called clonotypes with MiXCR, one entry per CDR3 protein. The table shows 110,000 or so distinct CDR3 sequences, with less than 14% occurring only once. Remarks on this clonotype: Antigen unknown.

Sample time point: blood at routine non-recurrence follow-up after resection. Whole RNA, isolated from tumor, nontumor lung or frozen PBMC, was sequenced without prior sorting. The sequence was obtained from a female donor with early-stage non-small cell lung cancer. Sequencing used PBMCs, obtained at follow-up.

The chain's CDR3 is CATSDARLADIYNEQFF. The CDR3 bases are TGTGCCACCAGTGATGCCAGACTAGCGGATATCTACAATGAGCAGTTCTTC. J is TRBJ2-1 and V is TRBV24-1; 9 positions agree with TRBD2. Germline V gives CDR1 KGHDR, CDR2 SFDVKD. The CDR3 is 17 amino acids. V was clipped by 3 bases and J by 3 bases; unmatched bases: 8.